Below are 16 T cell receptor beta chains sequenced from a single sample in a study of low-dose radiotherapy and immunotherapy resistance in tumors. The authors amplified TCRs for around 20 PCR cycles with a constant-region primer and a V-primer adapter. One entry per CDR3 protein results from TCRdb running MiXCR on the reads. This sample has tens of thousands of distinct CDR3 sequences, with approximately 12% found just once. As to time point: before trial treatment. The source material was PBMCs, sampled before treatment. The receptors derive from a female donor with ovarian cancer.

In this sample, this clonotype turned up many times. The chain joins TRBV20-1 to TRBJ1-1; D unresolved. The CDR3 runs 12 residues. V was cut by 2 bases and J by 4 bases, with 8 bases left in between. In germline, CDR1 is DFQATT, CDR2 SNEGSKA (reference sequence). CDR3 in amino acids: CSARSSVTEAFF. CDR3 nucleotides: TGCAGTGCTAGAAGTTCAGTCACTGAAGCTTTCTTT.

This clonotype was seen ten or more times. V gene TRBV28 combines with J gene TRBJ1-2, with 7 bases matching TRBD1. Germline lookup yields CDR1 MDHEN and CDR2 SYDVKM. The V and J ends lost 4 bases and 2 bases, in that order; junction bases with no gene match: 7. The CDR3 extends over 15 amino acids. This CDR3 is CASSSFLTGNYGYTF. CDR3 DNA sequence: TGTGCCAGCAGTTCGTTCCTGACAGGGAACTATGGCTACACCTTC.

This clonotype appeared many times. The V call is TRBV6-1, the J call TRBJ2-1, with a possible D match to TRBD2 (5 bases). The germline V gene has CDR1 MNHNS and CDR2 SASEGT. V lost 6 bases and J 12 bases, leaving 18 bases between the germline ends. This CDR3 has 13 amino acids. The CDR3 sequence is CASSQSEGWGQFF. The CDR3 bases are TGTGCCAGCAGCCAATCTGAGGGTTGGGGGCAGTTCTTC.

Many counts were recorded for this clonotype. V and J are TRBV13 and TRBJ1-6; D is unclear. The germline V gene has CDR1 PRHDT and CDR2 FYEKMQ (reference sequence). The CDR3 consists of 13 residues. The V and J ends lost 10 bases and 10 bases respectively, with 17 bases between them. For the CDR3, the DNA is TGTGCCACCTCTTCGAGGGAAAGATCACCCCTCCACTTT. It encodes CATSSRERSPLHF.

The count of this clonotype is one. One base separates it from a far larger clone, so it is likely a read error. V usage is TRBV28 and J usage is TRBJ2-7, with unresolved D. V lost 3 bases, J lost 7 bases, and 25 bases lay in between. The germline gives CDR1 MDHEN, CDR2 SYDVKM. The CDR3 covers 17 residues. CDR3 nucleotides: TGTGCCAGCAGTTTTTGGCACACTCTCCCTGGTGGGAATGAGCAGTACTTC. Translation gives CASSFWHTLPGGNEQYF.

This clonotype was seen more than once but under ten times. A far larger clone is one nucleotide away, so this likely arose from a read error. The chain recombines TRBV5-4 with TRBJ2-1; 11 nucleotides match TRBD2. V lost 4 bases and J lost 10; bases outside the gene matches: 19. The CDR3 is made up of 18 amino acids. The germline V gene encodes CDR1 SGHNT and CDR2 YYREEE (reference sequence). This CDR3 is CASSRSWASGRFSYEQFF. The DNA of the CDR3 is TGTGCCAGCAGCCGCAGCTGGGCTAGCGGGAGGTTTTCCTACGAGCAGTTCTTC.

This clonotype was detected many times. This chain connects TRBV27 to TRBJ2-3; D is undetermined. Trimming cost V 0 bases and J 3 bases, with 10 bases left between them. CDR3 length: 15 residues. Germline V gene sequence: CDR1 MNHEY, CDR2 SMNVEV (reference sequence). In DNA form, the CDR3 reads TGTGCCAGCAGTTTATCGCGTCGCCAAACAGATACGCAGTATTTT. Protein product: CASSLSRRQTDTQYF.

The sample holds many counts of this clonotype. The CDR3 sequence: CASSNPFTGPNEKLFF. CDR3 coding DNA: TGTGCCAGCAGCAATCCCTTTACAGGGCCGAATGAAAAACTGTTTTTT. The chain uses TRBV3-1 and TRBJ1-4, with D possibly being TRBD1 (6 bases). The CDR3 is 16 residues long. V was pared by 5 bases and J by 5 bases, with 18 bases between. Germline lookup yields CDR1 LGHDT and CDR2 YNNKEL (reference sequence).

This clonotype has at least ten counts. The genes are TRBV5-6 and TRBJ2-1; a weak D match, TRBD2 (6 bases). The CDR3 totals 15 residues. The germline gives CDR1 SGHDT, CDR2 YYEEEE. V lost 4 bases and J 5 bases, leaving 16 bases between the germline ends. For the CDR3, the DNA is TGTGCCAGCAGCACGTCGGAGGGATACCACAATGAGCAGTTCTTC. Translated: CASSTSEGYHNEQFF.

The chain couples TRBV28 to TRBJ2-7; D ambiguous. This CDR3 contains 12 residues. Germline V gene data show CDR1 as MDHEN and CDR2 as SYDVKM. Trimming removed 3 bases from V and 6 bases from J, with 9 bases in between. CDR3 loop: CASSFSGSEQYF. CDR3 in DNA: TGTGCCAGCAGTTTTTCAGGCAGCGAGCAGTACTTC.

This clonotype was seen a handful of times. The rearrangement links TRBV21-1 to TRBJ2-7; the table's TRBD1 call for D was not verified on the DNA. TRBV21-1 is deemed a pseudogene. CDR3 size: 12 residues. The CDR3 loop is CASSKGQGEQYF. The CDR3 DNA reads TGTGCCAGCAGCAAAGGGCAGGGCGAGCAGTACTTC.

The sample holds a few counts of this clonotype. A far larger clone differs by one base, so this is likely a read error. The chain is built from TRBV2 and TRBJ2-7; 13 positions agree with TRBD2. Looked up from germline, CDR1 is SNHLY and CDR2 is FYNNEI. The CDR3 has 14 residues. After removal of 6 bases from V and 7 bases from J, the junction contained 6 bases not matched to a gene. CDR3 coding DNA: TGTGCCAGCAGGCGGACTAGCGGGGGAAATGAGCAGTACTTC. Translation: CASRRTSGGNEQYF.

Many counts were recorded for this clonotype. The chain is built from TRBV29-1 and TRBJ2-2, with a possible D match to TRBD1 (6 bases). Trimming removed 5 bases at V and 4 bases at J, with 8 bases between. The CDR3 sequence is 12 residues long. In germline, CDR1 is SQVTM, CDR2 ANQGSEA. The CDR3 loop is CSVLRGTGELFF. CDR3 coding DNA: TGCAGCGTTCTCAGGGGCACCGGGGAGCTGTTTTTT.

This clonotype showed up many times. V and J are TRBV29-1 and TRBJ2-7; no definite D call. Trimming stripped 5 bases from V and 1 base from J, with 9 bases between. This CDR3 has 12 residues. The germline V gene has CDR1 SQVTM and CDR2 ANQGSEA. In DNA form, the CDR3 reads TGCAGCGTTTTTGCCTCTTCCTACGAGCAGTACTTC. This codes for CSVFASSYEQYF.

The chain is built from TRBV6-6 and TRBJ2-1; 8 bases match TRBD1. The V gene end was trimmed by 4 bases and the J gene end by 6 bases; junction bases not matched to a gene: 8. Germline lookup yields CDR1 MNHNY and CDR2 SVGAGI (reference sequence). The CDR3 is 15 residues long. The chain's CDR3 is CASSSGRGRGNEQFF. In nucleotides, the CDR3 is TGTGCCAGCAGTTCGGGCAGGGGGCGCGGCAATGAGCAGTTCTTC.

This clonotype was recorded at least ten times. The rearrangement joins TRBV7-8 to TRBJ2-1, with 8 bases that match TRBD1. This CDR3 has 15 amino acids. Trimming at V came to 6 bases and at J to 0 bases, leaving 4 bases not matched to a gene. Germline-derived CDR1 and CDR2 are SGHVS and FQNEAQ. CDR3 in DNA: TGTGCCAGCAGTAGGACAGGGAGCTCCTACAATGAGCAGTTCTTC. It is translated as CASSRTGSSYNEQFF. The variable domain in full, completed from reference TRBV7-8 and TRBJ2-1, reads GAGVSQSPRYKVAKRGQDVALRCDPISGHVSLFWYQQALGQGPEFLTYFQNEAQLDKSGLPSDRFFAERPEGSVSTLKIQRTQQEDSAVYLCASSRTGSSYNEQFFGPGTRLTVL.